The clone carrying this T cell receptor beta chain was seen once. Its antigen is undetermined. CDR3 length: 16 residues. The germline gives CDR1 SGHRS, CDR2 YFSETQ. The V and J ends lost 0 bases and 0 bases respectively, with 11 bases between them. This entry comes from a study of lymphopenia after photon versus proton radiotherapy. Whole-study results and caveats: After the lymphocyte nadir, photon-treated repertoires showed oligoclonal expansion, especially of CD8+ Temra cells. Better survival with proton therapy was suggested as possible, not demonstrated.

Sequencing used immunoSEQ multiplex PCR; TCRdb keeps in-frame clones, though not all of them. The sample shows 20,000 to 25,000 clones, about 85% of them seen only once. The specimen was peripheral blood, collected from a patient treated with photon-based radiotherapy. The TCR was taken from a man aged 60 to 75 with pancreatic cancer. This rearrangement joins TRBV5-1 to TRBJ2-3; D possibly corresponds to TRBD2 (7 bases). The CDR3, as DNA: TGCGCCAGCAGCTTGGTCCGGGGGGCAAGCACAGATACGCAGTATTTT. Its protein is CASSLVRGASTDTQYF.